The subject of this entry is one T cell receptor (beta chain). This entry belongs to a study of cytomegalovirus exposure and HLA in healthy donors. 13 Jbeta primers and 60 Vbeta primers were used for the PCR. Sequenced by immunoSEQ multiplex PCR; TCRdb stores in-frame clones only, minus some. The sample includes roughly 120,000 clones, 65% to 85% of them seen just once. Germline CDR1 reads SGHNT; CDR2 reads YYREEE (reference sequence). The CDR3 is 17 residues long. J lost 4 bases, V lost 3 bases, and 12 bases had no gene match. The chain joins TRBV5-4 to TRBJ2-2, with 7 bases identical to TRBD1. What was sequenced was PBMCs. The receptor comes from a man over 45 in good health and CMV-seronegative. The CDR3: CASSYRSDRRTTGELFF. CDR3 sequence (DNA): TGTGCCAGCAGCTACCGCTCGGACAGGCGGACCACCGGGGAGCTGTTTTTT. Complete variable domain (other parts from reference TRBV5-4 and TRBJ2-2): ETGVTQSPTHLIKTRGQQVTLRCSSQSGHNTVSWYQQALGQGPQFIFQYYREEENGRGNFPPRFSGLQFPNYSSELNVNALELDDSALYLCASSYRSDRRTTGELFFGEGSRLTVL.